This T cell receptor (beta chain) came from a study of T cell clonotyping in hematopoietic cell transplantation. Recipients were bled about 28 days pretransplant and at posttransplant days 30, 100, 180. Profiling relied on immunoSEQ multiplex PCR, and the TCRdb table lists in-frame clones only, not all of them. The data contain about 5,700 clones, more than 60% of them singletons. This clone was recorded a few times. CDR3 length: 13 residues. V was clipped by 5 bases and J by 6 bases; unmatched bases: 6. Germline V CDR1 and CDR2: GTSNPN, SVGIG (reference sequence). The chain carries TRBV30 and TRBJ1-5, with 8 bases fitting TRBD1. The sample in question was PBMCs, obtained 100 days after allogeneic stem cell transplant. The sequence was collected from a male patient aged 45-59 years who had an allogeneic stem cell transplant from an unrelated donor, so the T cells may come from the graft donor. Some clones in this sample may be carry-over from other donors' samples. CDR3 DNA sequence: TGTGCCTGGGCAGGGGGCTACGGTCAGCCCCAGCATTTT. Its protein product is CAWAGGYGQPQHF.